Listed below are T cell receptor beta chains from one sample, sequenced in a study of neurological immune-mediated disorders. TCRdb used MiXCR to reprocess the 5' RACE reads, holding one entry per CDR3 protein. The sample contains under 100,000 distinct CDR3 sequences, under 4.5% of which appear only once. Material: PBMCs. Receptor source: a woman between 55 and 75 years old with multiple sclerosis. The CDR3 runs from the conserved cysteine through the conserved F or W. Each record gives: D gene, clone size, J gene, V gene, CDR3 DNA, CDR3 protein. D genes are given only for firm matches. Part of the rows lack a size; the others show once, few, many or a class for expanded clones.

>-|many|TRBJ2-2|TRBV12-3/TRBV12-4
TGTGCCAGCAGCAAGACAGGGGAGCTGTTTTTT
CASSKTGELFF
>-|many|TRBJ1-4|TRBV4-1
TGCGCCAGCAGCCAAGCTACCAGACTGAGCACCCTGTTTTTT
CASSQATRLSTLFF
>TRBD2|many|TRBJ2-1|TRBV6-5
TGTGCCAGCAGTTACGGGACTAGTCTGGCCCATGAGCAGTTCTTC
CASSYGTSLAHEQFF
>TRBD1|many|TRBJ2-1|TRBV11-2
TGTGCCAGCAGCCTAACAGGGGTTATCAATGAGCAGTTCTTC
CASSLTGVINEQFF
>-|many|TRBJ1-1|TRBV6-1
TGTGCCAGCAGACCAGCAACGAACACTGAAGCTTTCTTT
CASRPATNTEAFF
>-|many|TRBJ2-7|TRBV7-9
TGTGCCAGCAGCTTTCCTAGGAGAGACAGGATTTCCTACGAGCAGTACTTC
CASSFPRRDRISYEQYF
>TRBD2|many|TRBJ2-5|TRBV20-1
TGCAGTGCGACAGAGGTGCGGGGGGGGCTCGAGACCCAGTACTTC
CSATEVRGGLETQYF
>-|many|TRBJ1-1|TRBV9
TGTGCCAGCAGATCCAGTCTCTTGAACACTGAAGCTTTCTTT
CASRSSLLNTEAFF
>TRBD1|many|TRBJ1-6|TRBV11-2
TGTGCCAGCACACAGGACAGGGTCCATAATTCACCCCTCCACTTT
CASTQDRVHNSPLHF
>-|many|TRBJ2-7|TRBV6-2/TRBV6-3
TGTGCCAGCACCCTCAATACGGGTTCCTACGAGCAGTACTTC
CASTLNTGSYEQYF
>-|many|TRBJ2-6|TRBV6-2/TRBV6-3
TGTGCCAGCCTTAGCACAGGGTCCGGGGCCAACGTCCTGACTTTC
CASLSTGSGANVLTF
>-|many|TRBJ2-7|TRBV20-1
TGCAGTGCTAGAGACGGGGAAGGGAGCTACGAGCAGTACTTC
CSARDGEGSYEQYF
>-|many|TRBJ2-7|TRBV20-1
TGCAGTGCTAGGGCCCCTCTCGAGCAGTACTTC
CSARAPLEQYF
>TRBD1|many|TRBJ1-4|TRBV6-5
TGTGCCAGCAGTTATGACAGGGCGGTTGGGGAAAAACTGTTTTTT
CASSYDRAVGEKLFF
>-|many|TRBJ1-4|TRBV25-1
TGTGCCAGCAGTACAATAGGGGCAAGTGAAAAACTGTTTTTT
CASSTIGASEKLFF
>-|many|TRBJ1-2|TRBV3-1
TGTGCCAGCAGCCAAGGACCAGGGGCAGGGGCTGGCTATGGCTACACCTTC
CASSQGPGAGAGYGYTF
>TRBD1|many|TRBJ1-5|TRBV7-9
TGTGCCAGCAGCTTTTGGACAGGGAGTAGCAATCAGCCCCAGCATTTT
CASSFWTGSSNQPQHF
>TRBD1|many|TRBJ2-5|TRBV29-1
TGCAGCGTGTCCGGGACAGGGCAAGAGACCCAGTACTTC
CSVSGTGQETQYF
>-|many|TRBJ2-5|TRBV29-1
TGCAGCGTGCATGGCACCCAAGAGACCCAGTACTTC
CSVHGTQETQYF
>-|many|TRBJ2-1|TRBV3-1
TGTGCCAGCAGCCCCCCCTCGACAGGCTACACGTCCTACAATGAGCAGTTCTTC
CASSPPSTGYTSYNEQFF
>-|many|TRBJ1-2|TRBV4-1
TGCGCCAGCAGCTCGGAGCCAGGGGTAATGGGCTATGGCTACACCTTC
CASSSEPGVMGYGYTF
>-|many|TRBJ2-3|TRBV20-1
TGCAGTGTTAGTGGGACTGGGAGCACAGATACGCAGTATTTT
CSVSGTGSTDTQYF
>-|many|TRBJ1-1|TRBV6-6
TGTGCCAGCAAATCGGGTCCGCGCGAAGCTTTCTTT
CASKSGPREAFF
>TRBD1|medium-sized|TRBJ1-5|TRBV4-1
TGCGCCAGCAGCCAAGAGGTTCGACAGGGTGGCAATCAGCCCCAGCATTTT
CASSQEVRQGGNQPQHF
>-|many|TRBJ1-2|TRBV5-6
TGTGCCAGCAGCTTGGATACGGATTCTGGCTACACCTTC
CASSLDTDSGYTF
>TRBD1|many|TRBJ1-3|TRBV20-1
TGCAGTGCTTCGACAGGGAGAGGTGGAAACACCATATATTTT
CSASTGRGGNTIYF
>-|many|TRBJ1-5|TRBV6-5
TGTGCCAGCAGGGGACCGTCCACGGGACAGCCCCAGCATTTT
CASRGPSTGQPQHF
>-|many|TRBJ2-3|TRBV11-2
TGTGCCAGCAGCTTAGTTACGGGGACTACAGATACGCAGTATTTT
CASSLVTGTTDTQYF
>TRBD1|many|TRBJ1-2|TRBV20-1
TGCAGTGTTTCAGACAGGGGCGCCCTCTATGGCTACACCTTC
CSVSDRGALYGYTF
>-|few|TRBJ2-6|TRBV29-1
TGCAGCGTTGAGGTCGGGGGAACTGGGGCCAACGTCCTGACTTTC
CSVEVGGTGANVLTF
>-|many|TRBJ1-2|TRBV5-1
TGCGCCAGCAGCTCCCGGACAGACTATGGCTACACCTTC
CASSSRTDYGYTF
>-|many|TRBJ2-2|TRBV20-1
TGCAGTGCCCAAAACAGGGTTCTCGTGAGCGGGGAGCTGTTTTTT
CSAQNRVLVSGELFF
>-|many|TRBJ1-1|TRBV3-1
TGTGCCAGCAGCCAAGATTTTATTGTGAACACTGAAGCTTTCTTT
CASSQDFIVNTEAFF
>-|many|TRBJ2-7|TRBV18
TGTGCCAGCTCACCACCCGGACATTCTGACGAGCAGTACTTC
CASSPPGHSDEQYF
>-|many|TRBJ2-1|TRBV5-1
TGCGCCAGCAGTCCGATAGGGGGGGGCTACTACAATGAGCAGTTCTTC
CASSPIGGGYYNEQFF
>-|many|TRBJ1-2|TRBV25-1
TGTGCCAGCAGTGAATCAGGCAGACCCGCCCCTGGCTACACCTTC
CASSESGRPAPGYTF
>-|many|TRBJ1-4|TRBV5-1
TGCGCCAGCAGCTTGGGACGGACGAATGAAAAACTGTTTTTT
CASSLGRTNEKLFF
>TRBD1|-|TRBJ2-2|TRBV27
TGTGCCAGCAGTTTTGGAGTTGGAAGGGGGCCCACCGGGGAGCTGTTTTTT
CASSFGVGRGPTGELFF
>TRBD1|-|TRBJ1-2|TRBV3-1
TGTGCCAGCAGCCAGGGACAGGGGTACAACTATGGCTACACCTTC
CASSQGQGYNYGYTF
>TRBD1|many|TRBJ2-6|TRBV24-1
TGTGCCACCAGTGATTCGACAGGGTCCGGGGCCAACGTCCTGACTTTC
CATSDSTGSGANVLTF
>-|many|TRBJ1-5|TRBV30
TGTGCCTGGAGTGGAGGGGCGATAAATCAGCCCCAGCATTTT
CAWSGGAINQPQHF
>-|many|TRBJ1-1|TRBV5-1
TGCGCCAGCAGCTTGGTCGAGGCTGTGAACACTGAAGCTTTCTTT
CASSLVEAVNTEAFF
>TRBD1|many|TRBJ2-3|TRBV7-6
TGTGCCAGCAGCTTAGGGACGACAGGGGGCAAGTCGGATACGCAGTATTTT
CASSLGTTGGKSDTQYF
>-|many|TRBJ2-7|TRBV14
TGTGCCAGCAGCTTTTACAGGGACGAGCAGTACTTC
CASSFYRDEQYF
>-|once|TRBJ1-1|TRBV5-1
TGCGCCAGCAGCTTGGATGGGGGCCCGGCTTTTGTTGCTGAAGCTTTCTTT
CASSLDGGPAFVAEAFF
>-|many|TRBJ2-1|TRBV18
TGTGCCAGCTCACCACGTGCAGGCGGTGAGCAGTTCTTC
CASSPRAGGEQFF
>-|many|TRBJ1-5|TRBV7-9
TGTGCCAGCAGCTTAGGTGACGGGGCCGCCGGGCCCCAGCATTTT
CASSLGDGAAGPQHF
>-|many|TRBJ1-1|TRBV18
TGTGCCAGCTCACCACGGCAGGACCTGAACACTGAAGCTTTCTTT
CASSPRQDLNTEAFF
>TRBD1|many|TRBJ2-1|TRBV20-1
TGCAGTGCTACCCAACAGGGGTACGATGAGCAGTTCTTC
CSATQQGYDEQFF
>-|many|TRBJ2-3|TRBV29-1
TGCAGCGTTGACTTTGGAGCAGGGAAGAATACGCAGTATTTT
CSVDFGAGKNTQYF
>-|many|TRBJ1-1|TRBV6-1
TGTGCCAGCAGTGAAGTCGGGTGGGTCCGGAAAACTGAAGCTTTCTTT
CASSEVGWVRKTEAFF
>TRBD1|many|TRBJ2-5|TRBV5-1
TGCGCCAGCAGCTTTGAGACAGGGCGACAAGAGACCCAGTACTTC
CASSFETGRQETQYF
>-|many|TRBJ2-3|TRBV7-9
TGTGCCAGCAGCTTATTATCTACAGATACGCAGTATTTT
CASSLLSTDTQYF
>-|many|TRBJ1-5|TRBV6-5
TGTGCCAGCAGAGGAGGAGGGGCCGGGCAGCCCCAGCATTTT
CASRGGGAGQPQHF
>-|many|TRBJ2-5|TRBV5-1
TGCGCCAGCAGCGGGGACGGGGGTCGTCGAGAGACCCAGTACTTC
CASSGDGGRRETQYF